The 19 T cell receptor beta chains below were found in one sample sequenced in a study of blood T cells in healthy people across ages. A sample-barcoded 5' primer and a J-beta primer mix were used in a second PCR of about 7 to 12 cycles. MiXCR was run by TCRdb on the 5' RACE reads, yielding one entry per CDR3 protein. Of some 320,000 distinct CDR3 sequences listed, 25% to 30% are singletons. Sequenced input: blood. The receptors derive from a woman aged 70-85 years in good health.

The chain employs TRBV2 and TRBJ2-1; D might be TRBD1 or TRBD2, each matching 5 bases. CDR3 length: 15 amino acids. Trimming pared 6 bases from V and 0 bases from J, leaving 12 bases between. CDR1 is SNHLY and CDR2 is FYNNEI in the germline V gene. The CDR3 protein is CASSSGTGSYNEQFF. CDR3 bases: TGTGCCAGCAGCTCCGGGACCGGCTCCTACAATGAGCAGTTCTTC.

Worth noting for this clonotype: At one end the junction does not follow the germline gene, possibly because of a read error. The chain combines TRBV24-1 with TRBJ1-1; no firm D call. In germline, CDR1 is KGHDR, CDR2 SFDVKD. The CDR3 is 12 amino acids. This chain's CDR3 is CATSDFGQRLDF. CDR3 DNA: TGTGCCACCAGTGATTTTGGGCAGAGGCTTGACTTT.

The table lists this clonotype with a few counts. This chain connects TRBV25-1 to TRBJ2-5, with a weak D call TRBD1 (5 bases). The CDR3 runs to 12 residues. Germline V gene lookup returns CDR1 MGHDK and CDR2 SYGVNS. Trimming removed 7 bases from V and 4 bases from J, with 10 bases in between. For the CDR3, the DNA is TGTGCCAGCACACCTCAGGGAGAGACCCAGTACTTC. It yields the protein CASTPQGETQYF.

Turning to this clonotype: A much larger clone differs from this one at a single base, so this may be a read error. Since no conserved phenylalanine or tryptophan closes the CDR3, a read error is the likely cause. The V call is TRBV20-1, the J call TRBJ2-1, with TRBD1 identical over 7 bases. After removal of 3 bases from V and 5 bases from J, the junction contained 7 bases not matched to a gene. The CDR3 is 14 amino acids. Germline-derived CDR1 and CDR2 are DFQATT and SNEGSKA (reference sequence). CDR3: CSASGDRDHNEQFL. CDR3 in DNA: TGCAGTGCTAGCGGCGACAGGGACCACAATGAGCAGTTCTTA.

The CDR3 region has the DNA TGCAGTGCTAGAGATCCGGGCAGGGCTATAGATACGCAGTATTTT. Protein product: CSARDPGRAIDTQYF. V usage is TRBV20-1 and J usage is TRBJ2-3, with D possibly TRBD1 on 5 matching bases. This CDR3 region has 15 residues. The V end was cut by 0 bases, the J end by 5 bases, with 15 bases between. Germline V gives CDR1 DFQATT, CDR2 SNEGSKA (reference sequence).

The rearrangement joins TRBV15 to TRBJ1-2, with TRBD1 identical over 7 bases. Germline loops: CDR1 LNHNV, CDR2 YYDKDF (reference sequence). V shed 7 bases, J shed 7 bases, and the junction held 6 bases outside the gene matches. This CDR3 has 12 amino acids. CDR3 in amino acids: CATTRGNGGYTF. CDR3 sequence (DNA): TGTGCCACCACCAGGGGGAACGGTGGCTACACCTTC.

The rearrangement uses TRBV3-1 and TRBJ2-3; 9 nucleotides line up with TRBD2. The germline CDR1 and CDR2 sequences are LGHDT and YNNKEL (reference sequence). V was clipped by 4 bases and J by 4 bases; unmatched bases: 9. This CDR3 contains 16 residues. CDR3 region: CASSPRGLAVADTQYF. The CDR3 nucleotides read TGTGCCAGCAGCCCGCGGGGACTAGCAGTCGCAGATACGCAGTATTTT.

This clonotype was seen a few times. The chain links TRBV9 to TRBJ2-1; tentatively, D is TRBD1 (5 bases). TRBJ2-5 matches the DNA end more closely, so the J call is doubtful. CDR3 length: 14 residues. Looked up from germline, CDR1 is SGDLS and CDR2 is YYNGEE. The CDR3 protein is CASSRMIRGETQYF. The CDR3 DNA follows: TGTGCCAGCTCCCGTATGATAAGGGGAGAGACCCAGTACTTC.

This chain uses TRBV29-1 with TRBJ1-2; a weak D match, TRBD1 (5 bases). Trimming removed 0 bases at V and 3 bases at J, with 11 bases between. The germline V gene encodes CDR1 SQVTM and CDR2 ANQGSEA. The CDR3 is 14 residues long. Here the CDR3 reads CSVEDPPTDYGYTF. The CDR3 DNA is TGCAGCGTTGAAGATCCTCCGACAGACTATGGCTACACCTTC.

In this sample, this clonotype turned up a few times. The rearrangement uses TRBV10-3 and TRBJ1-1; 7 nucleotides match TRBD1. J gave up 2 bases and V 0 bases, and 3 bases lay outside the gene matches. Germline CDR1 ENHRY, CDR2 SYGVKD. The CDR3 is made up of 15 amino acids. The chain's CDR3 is CAISESAGGNTEAFF. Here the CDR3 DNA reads TGTGCCATCAGTGAGTCTGCAGGGGGTAACACTGAAGCTTTCTTT.

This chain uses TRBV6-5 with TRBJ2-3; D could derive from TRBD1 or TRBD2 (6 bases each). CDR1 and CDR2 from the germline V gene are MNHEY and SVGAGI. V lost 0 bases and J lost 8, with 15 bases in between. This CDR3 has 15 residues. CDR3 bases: TGTGCCAGCAGTTACTCGGCCAGGGGAGGAGGTACGCAGTATTTT. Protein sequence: CASSYSARGGGTQYF.

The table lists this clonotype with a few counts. CDR3 coding DNA: TGTGCCAGCAGCTTGCGAGGGGTCCGAGGCGGGGAGCTGTTTTTT. Amino acid sequence: CASSLRGVRGGELFF. The chain has TRBV5-5 and TRBJ2-2, with D possibly called TRBD1 or TRBD2 (5 bases each). Between the trimmed V and J ends, which lost 1 base and 7 bases, there was a span of 14 bases. From germline, CDR1 is SGHKS and CDR2 YYEKEE (reference sequence). The length of the CDR3 is 15 residues.

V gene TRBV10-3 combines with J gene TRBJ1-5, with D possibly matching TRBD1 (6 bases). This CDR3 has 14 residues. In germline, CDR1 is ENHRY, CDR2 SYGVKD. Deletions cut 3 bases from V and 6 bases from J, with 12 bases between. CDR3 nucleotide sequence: TGTGCCATCAGTGAATCGGGGGGCAGTCAGCCCCAGCATTTT. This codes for CAISESGGSQPQHF.

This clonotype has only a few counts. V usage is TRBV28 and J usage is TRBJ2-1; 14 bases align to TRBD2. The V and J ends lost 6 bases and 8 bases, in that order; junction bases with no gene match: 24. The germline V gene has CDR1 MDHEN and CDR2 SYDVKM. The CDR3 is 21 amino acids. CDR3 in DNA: TGTGCCAGCAGGAATAGGCCCGGGACTAGCGGGAGCGCTAGCCTGGGGGATGAGCAGTTCTTC. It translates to CASRNRPGTSGSASLGDEQFF. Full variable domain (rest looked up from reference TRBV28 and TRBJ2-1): DVKVTQSSRYLVKRTGEKVFLECVQDMDHENMFWYRQDPGLGLRLIYFSYDVKMKEKGDIPEGYSVSREKKERFSLILESASTNQTSMYLCASRNRPGTSGSASLGDEQFFGPGTRLTVL.

In nucleotides, the CDR3 is TGTGCCAGCAGTTTCGCCGGCGAGGAGACCCAGTACTTC. Amino acid sequence: CASSFAGEETQYF. The chain carries TRBV6-5 and TRBJ2-5; D not certain. This CDR3 spans 13 amino acids. Germline V CDR1 and CDR2: MNHEY, SVGAGI. With 4 bases removed from V and 5 bases from J, the gap between germline ends came to 11 bases.

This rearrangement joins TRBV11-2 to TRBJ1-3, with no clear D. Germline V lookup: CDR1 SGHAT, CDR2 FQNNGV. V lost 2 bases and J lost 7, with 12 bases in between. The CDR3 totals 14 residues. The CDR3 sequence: CASSLHLLSNTIYF. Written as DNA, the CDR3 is TGTGCCAGCAGCTTACATCTGTTGTCGAACACCATATATTTT.

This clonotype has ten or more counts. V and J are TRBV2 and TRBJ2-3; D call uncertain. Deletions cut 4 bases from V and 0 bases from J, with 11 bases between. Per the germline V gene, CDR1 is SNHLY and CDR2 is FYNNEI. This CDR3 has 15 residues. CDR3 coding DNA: TGTGCCAGCAGTGTAGGGATGGGAAGCACAGATACGCAGTATTTT. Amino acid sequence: CASSVGMGSTDTQYF.

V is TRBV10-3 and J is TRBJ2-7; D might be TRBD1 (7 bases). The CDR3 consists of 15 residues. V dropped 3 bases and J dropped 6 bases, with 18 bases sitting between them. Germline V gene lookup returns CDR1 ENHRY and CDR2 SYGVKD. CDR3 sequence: CAISDPNRGGGEQYF. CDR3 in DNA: TGTGCCATCAGTGATCCCAACAGGGGAGGAGGCGAGCAGTACTTC.

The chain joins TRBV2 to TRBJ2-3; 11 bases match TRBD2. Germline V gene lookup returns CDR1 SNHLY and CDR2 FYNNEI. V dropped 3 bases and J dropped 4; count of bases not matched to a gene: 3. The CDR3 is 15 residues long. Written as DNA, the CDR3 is TGTGCCAGCAGTGATAGCGGGAGGGCCCCAGATACGCAGTATTTT. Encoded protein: CASSDSGRAPDTQYF.